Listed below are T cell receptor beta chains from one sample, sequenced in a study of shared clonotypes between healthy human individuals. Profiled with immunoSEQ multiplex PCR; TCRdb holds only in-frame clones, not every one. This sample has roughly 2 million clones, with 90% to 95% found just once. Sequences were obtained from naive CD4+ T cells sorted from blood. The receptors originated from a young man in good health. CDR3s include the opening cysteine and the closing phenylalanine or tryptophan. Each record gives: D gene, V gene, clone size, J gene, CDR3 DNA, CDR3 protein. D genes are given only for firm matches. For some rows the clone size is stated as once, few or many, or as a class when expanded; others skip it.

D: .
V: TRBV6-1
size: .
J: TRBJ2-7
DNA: TGTGCCAGCAGTGTTCAGACAGGAACCCCCTACGAGCAGTACTTC
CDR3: CASSVQTGTPYEQYF

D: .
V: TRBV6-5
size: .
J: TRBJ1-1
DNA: TGTGCCAGCAGCCGAACAGGGTGGACTGAAGCTTTCTTT
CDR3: CASSRTGWTEAFF

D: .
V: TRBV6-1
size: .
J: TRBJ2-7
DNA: TGTGCCAGCAGTGAACGGGGAAGGTCCGAGCAGTACTTC
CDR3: CASSERGRSEQYF

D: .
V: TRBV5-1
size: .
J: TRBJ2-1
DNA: TGCGCCAGCAGCTTGGAGGGGGACGCCTACAATGAGCAGTTCTTC
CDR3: CASSLEGDAYNEQFF

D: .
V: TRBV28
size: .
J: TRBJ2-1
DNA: TGTGCCAGCAGGAGCGGAAGCTCCTACAATGAGCAGTTCTTC
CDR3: CASRSGSSYNEQFF

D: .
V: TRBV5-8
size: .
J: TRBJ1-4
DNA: TGTGCCAGCAGCTTGGGGCAGGGAGGCACTAATGAAAAACTGTTTTTT
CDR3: CASSLGQGGTNEKLFF

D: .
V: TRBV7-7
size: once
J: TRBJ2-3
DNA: TGTGCTAGCAGCTTAGTCGGTGGGTCCACAGATACGCAGTATTTT
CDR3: CASSLVGGSTDTQYF

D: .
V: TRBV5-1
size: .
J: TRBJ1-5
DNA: TGCGCCAGCAGCTTGGAGGGTAGAGAAAATCAGCCCCAGCATTTT
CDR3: CASSLEGRENQPQHF

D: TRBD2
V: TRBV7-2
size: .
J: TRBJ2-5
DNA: TGTGCCAGCAGCTCGCCCAGCGGGAGCCCGTCTTCTCGGGAGACCCAGTACTTC
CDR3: CASSSPSGSPSSRETQYF

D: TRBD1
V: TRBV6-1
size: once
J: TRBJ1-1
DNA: TGTGCCAGCAGCGGGACAGGGTTTGAAGCTTTCTTT
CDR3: CASSGTGFEAFF

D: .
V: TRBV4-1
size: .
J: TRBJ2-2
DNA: TGCGCCAGCAGCCAAGAGGCCAAGGCCACCGGGGAGCTGTTTTTT
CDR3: CASSQEAKATGELFF

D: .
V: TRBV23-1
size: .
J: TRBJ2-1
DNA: TGCGCCAGCAGTCAATATGTGGCAGGCTCCTACAATGAGCAGTTCTTC
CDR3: CASSQYVAGSYNEQFF

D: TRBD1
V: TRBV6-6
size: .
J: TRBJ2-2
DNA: TGTGCCAGCAGTTCTGGGGACAGGGGAGGAACCGGGGAGCTGTTTTTT
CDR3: CASSSGDRGGTGELFF

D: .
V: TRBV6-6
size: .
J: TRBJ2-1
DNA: TGTGCCAGGTATTCCGATGCCCAGATCGTGTACAATGAGCAGTTCTTC
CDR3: CARYSDAQIVYNEQFF

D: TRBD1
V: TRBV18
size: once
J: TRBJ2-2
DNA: TGTGCCAGCTCGTCTGCCCGGACAGGGACCGGGGAGCTGTTTTTT
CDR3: CASSSARTGTGELFF

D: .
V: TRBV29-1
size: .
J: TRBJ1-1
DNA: TGCAGCGTTGAGGTTCATGAAGCTTTCTTT
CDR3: CSVEVHEAFF